This entry concerns a single T cell receptor beta chain. TCRdb keeps only in-frame clones here, not all; method: immunoSEQ multiplex PCR. The sample includes some 14,000 clones, just under 75% of them seen just once. The CDR3 loop spans 14 amino acids. The ends were cut back, 2 bases at V and 6 bases at J, with 11 bases in the middle. Germline values: CDR1 MNHEY, CDR2 SMNVEV (reference sequence). The data originate from a study of somatic mutations in cytotoxic T cells in rheumatoid arthritis. Study background: Patient blood (30 ml EDTA) was drawn right after diagnosis, before any treatment. Flow sorting at nearly 100% purity was applied to some V beta antibody-stained T-cell populations, which included V beta1+ cells sequenced for TCRB.

Sequenced input: CD8+ T cells sorted from blood. The TCR sequence derives from an adult with rheumatoid arthritis. This sequence joins TRBV27 and TRBJ2-1; perhaps TRBD2 as D (5 bases). CDR3 DNA: TGTGCCAGCAGTTTAGCCTTCGGAGGCAATGAGCAGTTCTTC. Translating gives CASSLAFGGNEQFF.